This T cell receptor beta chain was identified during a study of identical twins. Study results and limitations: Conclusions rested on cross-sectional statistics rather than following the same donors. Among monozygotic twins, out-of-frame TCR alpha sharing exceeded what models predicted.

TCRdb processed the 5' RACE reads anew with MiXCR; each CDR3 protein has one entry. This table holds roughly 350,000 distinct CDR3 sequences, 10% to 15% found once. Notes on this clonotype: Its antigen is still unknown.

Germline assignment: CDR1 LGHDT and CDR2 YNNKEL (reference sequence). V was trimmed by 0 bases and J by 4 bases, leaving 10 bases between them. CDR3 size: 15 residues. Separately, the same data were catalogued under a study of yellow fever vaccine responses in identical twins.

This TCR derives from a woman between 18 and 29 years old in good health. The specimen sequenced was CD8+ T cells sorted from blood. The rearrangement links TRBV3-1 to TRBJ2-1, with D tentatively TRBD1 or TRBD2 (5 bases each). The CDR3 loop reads CASSQDPGPYNEQFF. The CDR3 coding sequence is TGTGCCAGCAGCCAAGACCCGGGACCTTACAATGAGCAGTTCTTC.